A selection of T cell receptor beta chains follows, all from one sample in a study of T cells after posttransplantation cyclophosphamide. Only in-frame clones appear in the TCRdb table, and some are missing; sequencing was by immunoSEQ multiplex PCR. The top ten clones hold 20% of a sample with some 6,700 clones, 81% of them seen once. The specimen comprised PBMCs, sampled after allogeneic stem cell transplant with posttransplant cyclophosphamide. The receptors were gathered from a female patient in her fifties or sixties who received an allogeneic stem cell transplant from a related donor, was CMV-positive, and had no GVHD. Some T cells here may be from the graft donor. Each CDR3 is given with its conserved first and last residue.

j_gene	v_gene	CDR3aa
TRBJ2-2	TRBV5-4	CASSLSGAGELFF
TRBJ2-7	TRBV5-1	CASSDGRTPSYEQYF
TRBJ1-2	TRBV19	CASSSSGSSKVYGYTF
TRBJ1-1	TRBV29-1	CSVGGNRGDVRAAFF
TRBJ2-7	TRBV19	CASSLRQDSYEQYF
TRBJ1-5	TRBV21-1	CASSARTGDGQPQHF
TRBJ2-1	TRBV11-2	CASSLGTSGRARYNEQFF
TRBJ2-6	TRBV9	CASSVRSGSGANVLTF
TRBJ2-7	TRBV6-1	CASRSQLASEQYF
TRBJ1-1	TRBV28	CATTGTGLTINTEAFF
TRBJ1-5	TRBV29-1	CSTAGGSNQPQHF
TRBJ2-2	TRBV6-5	CASSAGLAYTGELFF
TRBJ1-4	TRBV7-6	CASSKGQLYEKLFF
TRBJ2-2	TRBV29-1	CSVETEMNTGELFF
TRBJ1-2	TRBV10-3	CAISESTGANYGYTF
TRBJ2-5	TRBV18	CASSPSGGLETQYF
TRBJ2-5	TRBV2	CASSEWPAGAETQYF
TRBJ2-7	TRBV7-8	CASSLKPRGDFATSGGYEQYF
TRBJ2-2	TRBV27	CASTSGQGEANTGELFF
TRBJ1-4	TRBV27	CASSVSGTYNEKLFF
TRBJ2-3	TRBV6-1	CASSEAHGGDRDTQYF
TRBJ2-2	TRBV18	CASSPVQGGVGTGELFF
TRBJ2-7	TRBV19	CASRRQGYDEQYF
TRBJ1-3	TRBV7-6	CASTTGGSGNTIYF
TRBJ1-6	TRBV6-1	CASRDRGHSPLHF
TRBJ2-7	TRBV30	CAWSLGRLALSSYEQYF
TRBJ2-7	TRBV27	CASKGLAESSYEQYF
TRBJ1-3	TRBV2	CASILDPGAGNTIYF
TRBJ2-5	TRBV25-1	CASSEFFGGGVQETQYF
TRBJ1-1	TRBV7-6	CASSPVQGEWNTEAFF
TRBJ2-1	TRBV25-1	CASSESGGAGHYNEQFF
TRBJ2-1	TRBV5-1	CASSAGSGAYNEQFF
TRBJ2-1	TRBV27	CASSLWSGTGNEQFF
TRBJ2-1	TRBV11-1	CASSRGQGEGEQFF
TRBJ2-2	TRBV6-5	CASSPDRVDTGELFF
TRBJ2-5	TRBV6-5	CASTAGRQETQYF